This entry lists 12 T cell receptor beta chains sequenced from one sample in a study of CD8+CD57+ T cells in acquired aplastic anemia listed by TCRdb under 2018. Patients chosen for sequencing had shown expansion of CD8+CD57+ cells by flow cytometry. The instrument was an Illumina HiSeq 2000. TCR beta VDJ combination and CDR3 sequence profiling used genomic DNA as the template. TCRdb reworked the public reads: Q25 trimming with fastp, MiXCR clone assembly, productive beta chains retained. Rows are unified per CDR3 protein, each entry keeping the most common DNA and genes. The sample table contains 450,000 to 600,000 distinct CDR3 sequences; only one count was recorded for more than 25% of them. Less than 0.85% of the sample rests with the top ten. Source material: sorted CD4+, CD8+, or CD8+CD57+ T cells (not recorded which) from PBMCs. The source is a human donor with aplastic anemia.

Only a few counts were recorded for this clonotype. V and J are TRBV20-1 and TRBJ1-6, with D possibly being TRBD1 (6 bases). The CDR3 runs to 15 residues. Germline CDR1 reads DFQATT; CDR2 reads SNEGSKA (reference sequence). V lost 6 bases and J lost 4, with 16 bases in between. The CDR3 bases are TGCAGTGCCCGAACTCCGGGACAATATAATTCACCCCTCCACTTT. Translating gives CSARTPGQYNSPLHF.

The rearrangement uses TRBV6-1 and TRBJ1-4; no clear D gene. CDR3 length equals 16 residues. The V and J ends lost 4 bases and 2 bases respectively, with 14 bases between them. Germline-derived CDR1 and CDR2 are MNHNS and SASEGT. CDR3 coding DNA: TGTGCCAGCAGTGGGCCGGGGAGTCTTACTAATGAAAAACTGTTTTTT. Protein sequence: CASSGPGSLTNEKLFF.

This clonotype was counted many times. The V call is TRBV7-2, the J call TRBJ1-3; D might be TRBD1 (5 bases). V gave up 5 bases and J gave up 1 base, with 9 bases separating them. Germline CDR1 and CDR2: SGHTA and FQGNSA. CDR3 length equals 14 residues. The CDR3 DNA sequence: TGTGCCAGCAGCGACAGACAGTCTGGAAACACCATATATTTT. It specifies CASSDRQSGNTIYF.

In its sample, this clonotype was seen many times. The chain joins TRBV25-1 to TRBJ1-1, with no clear D. V gave up 7 bases and J gave up 6 bases, with 18 bases separating them. Germline loops: CDR1 MGHDK, CDR2 SYGVNS. The length of the CDR3 is 14 residues. The CDR3 spells CASMGLKIPPEAFF. CDR3 sequence (DNA): TGTGCCAGCATGGGCCTCAAAATACCTCCTGAAGCTTTCTTT.

A few counts support this clonotype. This rearrangement joins TRBV5-4 to TRBJ2-1; 7 bases are shared with TRBD2. Trimming at V came to 4 bases and at J to 1 base, leaving 2 bases not matched to a gene. The CDR3 runs 14 residues. In germline, CDR1 is SGHNT, CDR2 YYREEE (reference sequence). The CDR3, as DNA: TGTGCCAGCAGCGGGGAGGGTTCCTACAATGAGCAGTTCTTC. This codes for CASSGEGSYNEQFF.

This clonotype occurred many times. The chain couples TRBV19 to TRBJ2-1; TRBD2 matches at 8 bases. The CDR3 has 15 amino acids. From germline, CDR1 is LNHDA and CDR2 SQIVND (reference sequence). V gave up 3 bases and J gave up 8 bases; unmatched junction bases: 9. The CDR3 bases are TGTGCCAGTAGTATCTCCGGGAGGGCCATGGATGAGCAGTTCTTC. It yields the protein CASSISGRAMDEQFF.

This clonotype has at least ten counts. The gene calls are TRBV2 and TRBJ2-3, with D possibly being TRBD2 (5 bases). The length of the CDR3 is 16 residues. Per germline, CDR1 SNHLY and CDR2 FYNNEI. The germline V and J ends were trimmed by 1 base and 0 bases, with 11 bases remaining between them. The CDR3 loop reads CASSEVLPGSTDTQYF. The CDR3 bases are TGTGCCAGCAGTGAAGTACTACCGGGAAGCACAGATACGCAGTATTTT.

The chain combines TRBV9 with TRBJ1-4; no clear D. The germline V and J ends were trimmed by 4 bases and 3 bases, with 19 bases remaining between them. Germline V CDR1 and CDR2: SGDLS, YYNGEE. The CDR3 loop spans 17 amino acids. Here the CDR3 DNA reads TGTGCCAGCAGCAATACCGGGAGGGCGGGATCTAATGAAAAACTGTTTTTT. The encoded protein is CASSNTGRAGSNEKLFF.

The chain uses TRBV15 and TRBJ1-5, with 7 bases fitting TRBD1. The CDR3 spans 17 residues. V dropped 3 bases and J dropped 3; count of bases not matched to a gene: 11. CDR1 LNHNV and CDR2 YYDKDF come from the germline V gene (reference sequence). CDR3 amino acids: CATSSFRGRWDNQPQHF. DNA for the CDR3: TGTGCCACCAGCAGCTTTAGGGGGCGATGGGACAATCAGCCCCAGCATTTT.

This clonotype was observed a handful of times. The rearrangement links TRBV2 to TRBJ2-3; D possibly uses TRBD1 or TRBD2 (5 bases each). From germline, CDR1 is SNHLY and CDR2 FYNNEI. The CDR3 length is 15 residues. The V end was cut by 6 bases, the J end by 3 bases, with 16 bases between. The CDR3 DNA sequence: TGTGCCAGCAGGGGGGTGGGAGTGGCGACAGATACGCAGTATTTT. This codes for CASRGVGVATDTQYF. Drawing the rest from reference TRBV2 and TRBJ2-3, the complete variable domain is EPEVTQTPSHQVTQMGQEVILRCVPISNHLYFYWYRQILGQKVEFLVSFYNNEISEKSEIFDDQFSVERPDGSNFTLKIRSTKLEDSAMYFCASRGVGVATDTQYFGPGTRLTVL.

V is TRBV30 and J is TRBJ1-4; maybe TRBD1 (6 bases). The ends were cut back, 2 bases at V and 0 bases at J, with 10 bases in the middle. Germline CDR1 and CDR2: GTSNPN and SVGIG (reference sequence). This CDR3 is 15 amino acids long. The CDR3: CAWSHSGATNEKLFF. CDR3 DNA sequence: TGTGCCTGGAGTCACTCAGGGGCAACTAATGAAAAACTGTTTTTT.

The rearrangement links TRBV6-1 to TRBJ1-5; possible D gene TRBD1, 6 bases. V was cut by 4 bases and J by 5 bases, with 15 bases left in between. The CDR3 runs to 15 residues. The germline gives CDR1 MNHNS, CDR2 SASEGT. CDR3 nucleotide sequence: TGTGCCAGCAGTGCCAGCTGGGGGCGGGATCAGCCCCAGCATTTT. Its translation: CASSASWGRDQPQHF.